This T cell receptor (beta chain) was recovered during a study of cytotoxic CD8 clonotypes in ibrutinib-treated CLL. Study background: Samples averaged approximately 250,000 productive templates and 90,000 to 100,000 productive rearrangements.

Researchers set a sequencing depth target of 1 in 200,000 to 1 in 1 million T cells. Libraries were prepared by immunoSEQ multiplex PCR; TCRdb keeps only in-frame clonotypes and omits some of them. This table has about 15,000 clones, 55% to 65% appearing once. Comments on this clone: Its matching antigen is unknown.

Study-level findings and limits: Clonality went higher at ibrutinib response and then dropped back toward baseline at progression. Few clonotypes were public, and these shrank or held steady under treatment.

Sequenced material: PBMCs, taken before ibrutinib treatment. The origin of this receptor is a human donor with chronic lymphocytic leukemia.

For the CDR3, the DNA is TGTGCCAGCAGCTTAACAGCCGACACTGAAGCTTTCTTT. Translating it yields CASSLTADTEAFF. The genes are TRBV7-9 and TRBJ1-1; no definite D call. The CDR3 length is 13 residues. V lost 2 bases and J 3 bases, leaving 7 bases between the germline ends. Germline CDR1 SEHNR, CDR2 FQNEAQ (reference sequence). Full variable domain (outside the CDR3, taken from reference TRBV7-9 and TRBJ1-1): DTGVSQNPRHKITKRGQNVTFRCDPISEHNRLYWYRQTLGQGPEFLTYFQNEAQLEKSRLLSDRFSAERPKGSFSTLEIQRTEQGDSAMYLCASSLTADTEAFFGQGTRLTVV.